This passage covers 18 T cell receptor beta chains from one sample sequenced in a study of T cells in Graves' hyperthyroidism and ophthalmopathy. Amplification yielded TCR beta CDR3 regions, with RNA transcripts as the source. First-round RT-PCR with HTBI primers amplified the TCR CDR3 region. Using its own MiXCR run on the multiplex PCR reads, TCRdb lists one record per CDR3 protein. Of 250,000 to 400,000 distinct CDR3 sequences in the sample, about 13% were seen once. Sequencing was done on a sample of blood. Receptors originate from a woman aged 40 to 49 with Graves' ophthalmopathy.

This clonotype occurred many times. The chain combines TRBV11-2 with TRBJ2-2; the D gene is possibly TRBD2 (5 bases). Germline loops: CDR1 SGHAT, CDR2 FQNNGV. This CDR3 has 15 amino acids. V was shortened by 5 bases and J by 9 bases, with 19 bases between the two germline ends. The CDR3 sequence is CASSISGLGSRELFF. CDR3 in DNA: TGTGCCAGCAGCATAAGCGGCCTGGGGTCTCGGGAGCTGTTTTTT.

This clonotype was picked up many times. The V call is TRBV9, the J call TRBJ2-7, with D tentatively TRBD1 (6 bases). V lost 3 bases to trimming and J lost 6 bases, with 16 bases between them. CDR3 length: 14 amino acids. CDR1 is SGDLS, CDR2 YYNGEE, per germline. The CDR3 region is CASSAKGDMLEQYF. The CDR3 bases are TGTGCCAGCAGCGCGAAAGGGGACATGCTCGAGCAGTACTTC.

The CDR3 reads CASSRPTSGVAGANVLTF. CDR3 bases: TGTGCCAGCAGCCGACCTACTAGCGGGGTTGCTGGGGCCAACGTCCTGACTTTC. The chain uses TRBV7-9 and TRBJ2-6; 10 bases fit TRBD2. With 5 bases clipped from V and 2 bases from J, the junction kept 9 bases outside the gene matches. CDR3 length: 18 residues. In germline, CDR1 is SEHNR, CDR2 FQNEAQ (reference sequence).

This clonotype has at least ten counts. The CDR3 loop reads CASSQRGVQRPSYEQYF. The DNA for the CDR3 is TGTGCCAGCAGCCAACGTGGGGTACAGCGACCCTCCTACGAGCAGTACTTC. The chain links TRBV7-4 to TRBJ2-7, with D unresolved. Germline assignment: CDR1 SGHVT and CDR2 SQSDAQ. Deletions cut 5 bases from V and 0 bases from J, with 20 bases between. The CDR3 loop spans 17 amino acids.

As concerns this clonotype: With a much larger clone just one base away, this may be a read error. CDR3 in amino acids: CATSRETVNTEAFF. Here the CDR3 DNA reads TGTGCCACCAGCAGAGAGACAGTCAACACTGAAGCTTTCTTT. This chain uses TRBV15 with TRBJ1-1, with a possible D match to TRBD1 (5 bases). Trimming took 0 bases from V and 2 from J, leaving 7 bases between them. Germline V gives CDR1 LNHNV, CDR2 YYDKDF (reference sequence). This CDR3 spans 14 amino acids.

This clonotype was detected many times. The chain employs TRBV6-1 and TRBJ2-2, with no clear D. The V and J ends lost 7 bases and 7 bases respectively, with 16 bases between them. CDR3 length equals 14 residues. Germline values: CDR1 MNHNS, CDR2 SASEGT. The CDR3 nucleotides are TGTGCCAGCACCCGCCCCGCCGGCGGCGGGGAGCTGTTTTTT. Translated: CASTRPAGGGELFF.

This clonotype was counted at least ten times. The chain couples TRBV6-1 to TRBJ1-2; 9 bases fit TRBD1. CDR1 MNHNS and CDR2 SASEGT come from the germline V gene. Germline trimming cut 5 bases from V and 9 bases from J; bases unmatched to any gene: 4. CDR3 length: 12 residues. CDR3 bases: TGTGCCAGCAGTACAGGGGGCGTTAGCTACACCTTC. Its translation: CASSTGGVSYTF.

The chain couples TRBV30 to TRBJ1-2, with D maybe TRBD1 (5 bases). Looked up from germline, CDR1 is GTSNPN and CDR2 is SVGIG (reference sequence). The CDR3 totals 13 residues. V was shortened by 3 bases and J by 2 bases, with 10 bases between the two germline ends. CDR3 loop: CAWSRVYNYGYTF. CDR3 sequence (DNA): TGTGCCTGGAGCAGGGTCTACAACTATGGCTACACCTTC.

This clonotype occurred once. The rearrangement links TRBV20-1 to TRBJ2-2; unclear D gene. V lost 0 bases and J 1 base, leaving 9 bases between the germline ends. CDR1 and CDR2 (germline): DFQATT, SNEGSKA (reference sequence). This CDR3 contains 15 residues. Here the CDR3 DNA reads TGCAGTGCTAGAGATCCGTTGGAGAACACCGGGGAGCTGTTTTTT. It encodes CSARDPLENTGELFF.

The chain uses TRBV20-1 and TRBJ2-7; D might be TRBD2 (5 bases). The CDR3 consists of 16 residues. The V end lost 0 bases, the J end lost 0 bases, and 15 bases lay between the germline ends. In germline, CDR1 is DFQATT, CDR2 SNEGSKA (reference sequence). The CDR3 loop is CSAREQRARYSYEQYF. For the CDR3, the DNA is TGCAGTGCTAGAGAACAGAGGGCTCGGTACTCCTACGAGCAGTACTTC.

As regards this clonotype: The DNA is omitted, as the CDR3 cannot be located on it reliably, and the CDR3 follows TCRdb's listing. The chain carries TRBV13 and TRBJ2-6; no DNA check was done on the table's D call, TRBD1. Germline V gene lookup returns CDR1 PRHDT and CDR2 FYEKMQ (reference sequence). The CDR3 sequence runs 16 residues, both termini included. CDR3 sequence: CASSFGQGNGANVLIF.

This clonotype was counted at least ten times. The chain couples TRBV12-3 or TRBV12-4 to TRBJ2-2; no clear D. This CDR3 has 13 amino acids. V dropped 2 bases and J dropped 8 bases, with 9 bases sitting between them. CDR3 sequence reads: CASSLSLGGELFF. CDR3 sequence (DNA): TGTGCCAGCAGTTTATCTCTGGGGGGGGAGCTGTTTTTT.

This clonotype was recorded many times. The chain carries TRBV6-1 and TRBJ1-4; 9 bases are a match to TRBD1. V gave up 5 bases and J gave up 2 bases; unmatched junction bases: 6. The CDR3 is 16 residues long. In germline, CDR1 is MNHNS, CDR2 SASEGT. CDR3 loop: CASSYGTGSTNEKLFF. In DNA, the CDR3 is TGTGCCAGCAGTTACGGGACAGGGTCCACTAATGAAAAACTGTTTTTT.

This clonotype occurred many times. V and J are TRBV6-5 and TRBJ2-1, with D possibly TRBD2 on 6 matching bases. This CDR3 has 14 amino acids. Germline V gives CDR1 MNHEY, CDR2 SVGAGI. With 2 bases removed from V and 5 bases from J, the gap between germline ends came to 10 bases. CDR3 nucleotide sequence: TGTGCCAGCAGTTACAGGTGGGGGGACAATGAGCAGTTCTTC. As protein: CASSYRWGDNEQFF.

This clonotype was seen many times. The rearrangement joins TRBV6-1 to TRBJ2-7; 7 positions match TRBD2. Germline values: CDR1 MNHNS, CDR2 SASEGT. After removal of 2 bases from V and 2 bases from J, the junction contained 3 bases not matched to a gene. This CDR3 spans 14 amino acids. The CDR3, as DNA: TGTGCCAGCAGTGAAAGCGGGGCCCCCTACGAGCAGTACTTC. It is translated as CASSESGAPYEQYF.

This clonotype was seen many times. The chain uses TRBV10-3 and TRBJ1-2; perhaps TRBD1 as D (5 bases). The CDR3 is 14 amino acids. Germline V gene data show CDR1 as ENHRY and CDR2 as SYGVKD. V shed 0 bases and J shed 5 bases, with 10 bases lying between them. For the CDR3, the DNA is TGTGCCATCAGTGAGTCTGGCAGGGCGTATGGCTACACCTTC. This codes for CAISESGRAYGYTF.

This clonotype was seen more than once but under ten times. This chain's CDR3 is CASSSGWGTEAFF. CDR3 nucleotide sequence: TGTGCCAGCAGCTCAGGGTGGGGCACTGAAGCTTTCTTT. V and J are TRBV7-9 and TRBJ1-1, with D possibly being TRBD1 (5 bases). Per the germline V gene, CDR1 is SEHNR and CDR2 is FQNEAQ (reference sequence). The CDR3 has 13 residues. V gave up 4 bases and J gave up 4 bases, with 10 bases separating them.

There are many counts of this clonotype. The chain is built from TRBV2 and TRBJ1-3, with D possibly matching TRBD1 (5 bases). CDR1 and CDR2 from the germline V gene are SNHLY and FYNNEI. Trimming took 3 bases from V and 4 from J, leaving 10 bases between them. The CDR3 runs 14 residues. CDR3 DNA: TGTGCCAGCAGTGATGTAGGGGCCGGAAACACCATATATTTT. As protein: CASSDVGAGNTIYF.